These 18 T cell receptor beta chains came from one sample sequenced in a study of CD8 T cells in Susac syndrome. The authors reverse transcribed roughly 0.5 to 1 ug RNA with random hexamers. Each CDR3 protein gets one entry after TCRdb re-called the immunoSEQ multiplex PCR reads with MiXCR. Of about 120,000 distinct CDR3 sequences detected, 90% to 95% appear once; the ten largest clones hold approximately 0.12%. Input material: CD4+ T cells from PBMCs. These receptors all stem from a human donor with multiple sclerosis.

The CDR3 coding sequence is TGTGCCAGCTCACATGGCGATCAGGATACGCAGTATTTT. Amino acid sequence: CASSHGDQDTQYF. The V gene is TRBV18, the J gene TRBJ2-3; D remains ambiguous. Germline V gene lookup returns CDR1 KGHSH and CDR2 LQKENI. The length of the CDR3 is 13 residues. Trimming removed 4 bases at V and 6 bases at J, with 11 bases between. The whole variable domain, filled in from reference TRBV18 and TRBJ2-3, reads NAGVMQNPRHLVRRRGQEARLRCSPMKGHSHVYWYRQLPEEGLKFMVYLQKENIIDESGMPKERFSAEFPKEGPSILRIQQVVRGDSAAYFCASSHGDQDTQYFGPGTRLTVL.

The rearrangement links TRBV25-1 to TRBJ1-1; no reliable D call. In germline, CDR1 is MGHDK, CDR2 SYGVNS. Deletions cut 3 bases from V and 1 base from J, with 9 bases between. CDR3 size: 14 residues. For the CDR3, the DNA is TGTGCCAGCAGTGATCTCGGCCAGAACACTGAAGCTTTCTTT. It yields the protein CASSDLGQNTEAFF.

This clonotype occurred once. The chain carries TRBV11-1 and TRBJ2-5, with 14 positions matching TRBD2. The CDR3 runs to 17 residues. Losses at the gene ends were 5 bases for V and 5 bases for J; bases not matched to a gene: 10. Germline V gene data show CDR1 as SGHAT and CDR2 as FQDESV (reference sequence). In DNA, the CDR3 is TGTGCCAGCAGCCCTGGGACTAGCGGGAGTGTGATCGAGACCCAGTACTTC. Translating gives CASSPGTSGSVIETQYF. The variable domain in full, with the rest retrieved from reference TRBV11-1 and TRBJ2-5, is EAEVAQSPRYKITEKSQAVAFWCDPISGHATLYWYRQILGQGPELLVQFQDESVVDDSQLPKDRFSAERLKGVDSTLKIQPAELGDSAMYLCASSPGTSGSVIETQYFGPGTRLLVL.

The chain has TRBV5-1 and TRBJ2-4; D not resolved. Germline V lookup: CDR1 SGHRS, CDR2 YFSETQ. With 2 bases removed from V and 0 bases from J, the gap between germline ends came to 6 bases. The CDR3 totals 14 residues. The CDR3: CASSFSSAKNIQYF. The CDR3 DNA reads as TGCGCCAGCAGCTTCTCTTCAGCCAAAAACATTCAGTACTTC.

The CDR3: CASSPITSGGAREQFF. The CDR3 bases are TGTGCCAGCAGCCCGATCACTAGCGGGGGGGCGAGAGAGCAGTTCTTC. The gene calls are TRBV3-1 and TRBJ2-1, with 13 bases lining up with TRBD2. Germline CDR1 and CDR2: LGHDT and YNNKEL (reference sequence). V lost 4 bases to trimming and J lost 10 bases; unmatched junction nucleotides: 10. The CDR3 loop spans 16 amino acids.

This clonotype was counted once. The chain has TRBV5-4 and TRBJ1-1; D unclear. Per germline, CDR1 SGHNT and CDR2 YYREEE (reference sequence). The CDR3 extends over 13 amino acids. The germline V and J ends were trimmed by 2 bases and 1 base, with 6 bases remaining between them. This chain's CDR3 is CASSLDQNTEAFF. The CDR3 DNA reads TGTGCCAGCAGCTTAGACCAGAACACTGAAGCTTTCTTT.

CDR3 loop: CASSERTGGSGNTIYF. The DNA for the CDR3 is TGTGCCAGCAGTGAAAGAACAGGGGGCTCTGGAAACACCATATATTTT. The rearrangement links TRBV2 to TRBJ1-3; 8 bases agree with TRBD1. V lost 2 bases, J lost 0 bases, and 3 bases stayed unmatched. This CDR3 is 16 amino acids long. Germline V CDR1 and CDR2: SNHLY, FYNNEI. The whole variable domain, filled in from reference TRBV2 and TRBJ1-3, reads EPEVTQTPSHQVTQMGQEVILRCVPISNHLYFYWYRQILGQKVEFLVSFYNNEISEKSEIFDDQFSVERPDGSNFTLKIRSTKLEDSAMYFCASSERTGGSGNTIYFGEGSWLTVV.

CDR3 in DNA: TGTGCCAGCAGCTCGACCCCCGGGGAGCTGTTTTTT. This sequence encodes CASSSTPGELFF. The chain has TRBV5-4 and TRBJ2-2; D is unclear. V lost 3 bases and J lost 6, with 6 bases in between. In germline, CDR1 is SGHNT, CDR2 YYREEE (reference sequence). This CDR3 spans 12 amino acids.

CDR3 loop: CSAGTALDALHF. The CDR3 DNA reads as TGCAGCGCTGGGACAGCTTTAGACGCCCTCCACTTT. V gene TRBV29-1 combines with J gene TRBJ1-6, with 7 bases identical to TRBD1. V lost 7 bases to trimming and J lost 14 bases; unmatched junction nucleotides: 11. Per germline, CDR1 SQVTM and CDR2 ANQGSEA. The CDR3 has 12 residues.

This clonotype is a singleton in its sample. The chain employs TRBV5-4 and TRBJ2-1; 10 bases fit TRBD2. Germline-derived CDR1 and CDR2 are SGHNT and YYREEE (reference sequence). Trimming removed 0 bases from V and 10 bases from J; junction bases left unmatched: 7. This CDR3 is built from 15 residues. Here the CDR3 reads CASSLGQREGPEQFF. The CDR3 DNA reads TGTGCCAGCAGCTTGGGCCAGCGGGAGGGCCCCGAGCAGTTCTTC.

The rearrangement links TRBV10-3 to TRBJ2-5, with 7 bases fitting TRBD1. Unmatched junction bases numbered 3, after V lost 5 bases and J lost 0 bases. The germline V gene encodes CDR1 ENHRY and CDR2 SYGVKD. The CDR3 extends over 14 amino acids. The CDR3 region has the DNA TGTGCCATCAGTAGACAGGGCGACCAAGAGACCCAGTACTTC. This encodes CAISRQGDQETQYF.

V usage is TRBV3-1 and J usage is TRBJ2-5, with 7 nucleotides matching TRBD1. Per the germline V gene, CDR1 is LGHDT and CDR2 is YNNKEL (reference sequence). The CDR3 has 14 amino acids. With 6 bases clipped from V and 2 bases from J, the junction kept 6 bases outside the gene matches. CDR3 sequence: CASRPGQVQETQYF. The DNA of the CDR3 is TGTGCCAGCAGACCCGGACAGGTTCAAGAGACCCAGTACTTC.

V usage is TRBV25-1 and J usage is TRBJ1-1; D not resolved. V dropped 1 base and J dropped 2 bases, with 8 bases sitting between them. This CDR3 comprises 14 residues. Germline V CDR1 and CDR2: MGHDK, SYGVNS. The CDR3 loop is CASSEWAHNTEAFF. CDR3 nucleotides: TGTGCCAGCAGTGAATGGGCGCATAACACTGAAGCTTTCTTT.

The V call is TRBV6-2 or TRBV6-3, the J call TRBJ2-1; 7 nucleotides match TRBD2. V shed 7 bases and J 8 bases; nucleotides not matched to a gene: 14. From germline, CDR1 is MNHEY and CDR2 SVGEGT. CDR3 length equals 15 residues. The CDR3, as DNA: TGTGCCAGCACCCAGCGTGGGGGGGGAGGGTATGAGCAGTTCTTC. Translating it yields CASTQRGGGGYEQFF.

V is TRBV6-2 or TRBV6-3 and J is TRBJ1-2, with TRBD1 identical over 7 bases. V was clipped by 8 bases and J by 8 bases; unmatched bases: 14. The V gene's germline CDR1 is MNHEY and CDR2 SVGEGT. The CDR3 has 14 residues. Here the CDR3 DNA reads TGTGCCAGCTTCCTTCCGGGACAGCCTCGGGGCTACACCTTC. Protein: CASFLPGQPRGYTF.

The genes are TRBV4-2 and TRBJ1-1; weak D call: TRBD1 (6 bases). Germline-derived CDR1 and CDR2 are LGHNA and YNFKEQ. V was shortened by 0 bases and J by 2 bases, with 10 bases between the two germline ends. CDR3 size: 15 residues. CDR3 in DNA: TGTGCCAGCAGCCAAGATGGGGGGGCCAACACTGAAGCTTTCTTT. Residues: CASSQDGGANTEAFF.

CDR3 protein: CASSYRTSGYTGELFF. The CDR3 DNA is TGTGCCAGCAGTTACCGGACTAGCGGATACACCGGGGAGCTGTTTTTT. This sequence joins TRBV6-5 and TRBJ2-2, with TRBD2 identical over 10 bases. CDR3 size: 16 residues. The V gene end was trimmed by 2 bases and the J gene end by 3 bases; junction bases not matched to a gene: 3. Germline loops: CDR1 MNHEY, CDR2 SVGAGI.

J is TRBJ2-7 and V is TRBV25-1, with D uncertain. Germline CDR1 is MGHDK and CDR2 is SYGVNS. This CDR3 comprises 11 residues. Trimming stripped 8 bases from V and 3 bases from J, with 8 bases between. This CDR3 reads CASGQIYEQYF. As DNA, the CDR3 is TGTGCCAGCGGGCAGATCTACGAGCAGTACTTC.